These T cell receptor beta chains were read from a single sample in a study of cytomegalovirus exposure and HLA in healthy donors. This table comes from immunoSEQ multiplex PCR, and its TCRdb copy is limited to in-frame clones, with some not included. This table has 180,000 or so clones, under 80% appearing once. Sequencing was done on a sample of PBMCs. These receptors were collected from a female donor in good health and CMV-seronegative. The CDR3 runs from the conserved cysteine through the conserved F or W. The D gene is left open where the match is weak. Clone size is stated in some rows and not others, as once, few, many or a class when expanded.

D: NA; J: TRBJ2-3; size: NA; V: TRBV2; DNA: TGTGCCAGCAGTGACCTACAGGGCGCGCAGTATTTT; CDR3: CASSDLQGAQYF
D: TRBD2; J: TRBJ2-7; size: NA; V: TRBV10-3; DNA: TGTGCCATACTCACCGGGGGGAACGAGCAGTACTTC; CDR3: CAILTGGNEQYF
D: NA; J: TRBJ2-1; size: NA; V: TRBV7-7; DNA: TGTGCTAGCAGCTTGAACAGTCACAATGAGCAGTTCTTC; CDR3: CASSLNSHNEQFF
D: TRBD2; J: TRBJ2-5; size: once; V: TRBV19; DNA: TGTGCCAGTAGTGACAGCGGGGGGCCGAAAGAGACCCAGTACTTC; CDR3: CASSDSGGPKETQYF
D: NA; J: TRBJ2-7; size: NA; V: TRBV9; DNA: TGTGCCAGCAGCTTCCGGGACTACGAGCAGTACTTC; CDR3: CASSFRDYEQYF
D: NA; J: TRBJ1-3; size: few; V: TRBV19; DNA: TGTGCCAGTACCCCGGGAGGCTGGAGCTCTGGAAACACCATATATTTT; CDR3: CASTPGGWSSGNTIYF
D: NA; J: TRBJ2-7; size: few; V: TRBV5-1; DNA: TGCGCCAGCAGCTTGGAAGGGGTTTCCTACGAGCAGTACTTC; CDR3: CASSLEGVSYEQYF
D: NA; J: TRBJ1-1; size: NA; V: TRBV7-2; DNA: TGTGCCAGCAGCTTCCGGGACACTGAAGCTTTCTTT; CDR3: CASSFRDTEAFF
D: NA; J: TRBJ2-3; size: NA; V: TRBV18; DNA: TGTGCCAGCTCACCAGGGGGCCCACGATTGGATACGCAGTATTTT; CDR3: CASSPGGPRLDTQYF
D: NA; J: TRBJ1-5; size: NA; V: TRBV19; DNA: TGTGCCAGTAGCAGTGGCAGCCAAGGGGTCAATCAGCCCCAGCATTTT; CDR3: CASSSGSQGVNQPQHF
D: NA; J: TRBJ2-5; size: once; V: TRBV5-6; DNA: TGTGCCAGCAGCTTGGCAGGGCCAGAGACCCAGTACTTC; CDR3: CASSLAGPETQYF
D: NA; J: TRBJ1-2; size: NA; V: TRBV19; DNA: TGTGCCACGCGGGCGGTGGGCGGCCACACCTTC; CDR3: CATRAVGGHTF
D: NA; J: TRBJ2-6; size: NA; V: TRBV5-1; DNA: TGCGCCAGCAGCTTGGCACTTCTCTCTGGGGCCAACGTCCTGACTTTC; CDR3: CASSLALLSGANVLTF
D: NA; J: TRBJ1-5; size: NA; V: TRBV30; DNA: TGTGCCTGGACAGGGCAGGGACTTAGCAATCAGCCCCAGCATTTT; CDR3: CAWTGQGLSNQPQHF
D: TRBD2; J: TRBJ2-6; size: NA; V: TRBV7-3; DNA: TGTGCCAGCACTTCACGGGGGGGGTCTGGGGCCAACGTCCTGACTTTC; CDR3: CASTSRGGSGANVLTF
D: NA; J: TRBJ2-3; size: NA; V: TRBV27; DNA: TGTGCCAGCAGTTTTTATGGGCCGGGGGATACGCAGTATTTT; CDR3: CASSFYGPGDTQYF
D: NA; J: TRBJ2-2; size: NA; V: TRBV28; DNA: TGTGCCAGCAGCCACCCTCAACTAGTAGGGTACACCGGGGAGCTGTTTTTT; CDR3: CASSHPQLVGYTGELFF
D: TRBD2; J: TRBJ2-2; size: NA; V: TRBV19; DNA: TGTGCCAGTAGTATAGGCGCGGGGGGTGCCACCGGGGAGCTGTTTTTT; CDR3: CASSIGAGGATGELFF
D: NA; J: TRBJ2-1; size: NA; V: TRBV6-5; DNA: TGTGCCAGCAGTTTCCGCCAGTTCAATGAGCAGTTCTTC; CDR3: CASSFRQFNEQFF
D: TRBD1; J: TRBJ1-2; size: NA; V: TRBV19; DNA: TGTGCCAGTAGTATTCCGACGGGACAGGGGATCTATGGCTACACCTTC; CDR3: CASSIPTGQGIYGYTF
D: TRBD2; J: TRBJ2-1; size: NA; V: TRBV6-6; DNA: TGTGCCAGCAGTTACAGGCGGGAGGGCAATGAGCAGTTCTTC; CDR3: CASSYRREGNEQFF
D: TRBD2; J: TRBJ2-3; size: NA; V: TRBV11-2; DNA: TGTGCCAGCAGCCCACAAGGACTAGCGGTGTGGACAGATACGCAGTATTTT; CDR3: CASSPQGLAVWTDTQYF
D: NA; J: TRBJ2-7; size: NA; V: TRBV19; DNA: TGTGCCAGTAGTCCGACGACTAGTCATTCTACCTACGAGCAGTACTTC; CDR3: CASSPTTSHSTYEQYF
D: NA; J: TRBJ2-3; size: NA; V: TRBV4-1; DNA: TGCGCCAGCACCCCGGCGGCGGGATCCGAAGATACGCAGTATTTT; CDR3: CASTPAAGSEDTQYF
D: NA; J: TRBJ2-5; size: NA; V: TRBV5-3; DNA: TGTGCCAGAAGCTACCAGGGCCAGACCCAGTACTTC; CDR3: CARSYQGQTQYF
D: TRBD2; J: TRBJ2-2; size: NA; V: TRBV9; DNA: TGTGCCAGCAGCGTATATAGCGGGGGAGGCGGGGAGCTGTTTTTT; CDR3: CASSVYSGGGGELFF
D: NA; J: TRBJ2-7; size: NA; V: TRBV10-3; DNA: TGTGCCATCAGTGAGTCTAGCAACTACGAGCAGTACTTC; CDR3: CAISESSNYEQYF
D: TRBD1; J: TRBJ1-2; size: NA; V: TRBV19; DNA: TGTGCCAGTACTCACAGGGGGCTTCAAACATATGGCTACACCTTC; CDR3: CASTHRGLQTYGYTF
D: NA; J: TRBJ2-7; size: NA; V: TRBV10-1; DNA: TGCGCCAGCAGTGCGGGAGACTCCTACGAGCAGTACTTC; CDR3: CASSAGDSYEQYF
D: TRBD2; J: TRBJ2-7; size: NA; V: TRBV5-5; DNA: TGTGCCAGCAGCTTGACCGGGACTAGCGGGGTATACGAGCAGTACTTC; CDR3: CASSLTGTSGVYEQYF
D: TRBD1; J: TRBJ1-5; size: NA; V: TRBV6-1; DNA: TGTGCCAGCAGTGTCGTTAATACAGGGGCGAGCAATCAGCCCCAGCATTTT; CDR3: CASSVVNTGASNQPQHF
D: NA; J: TRBJ1-3; size: few; V: TRBV5-1; DNA: TGCGCCAGCAGCGTCGGGACATCTGGAAACACCATATATTTT; CDR3: CASSVGTSGNTIYF
D: TRBD2; J: TRBJ2-1; size: NA; V: TRBV7-7; DNA: TGTGCTAGCAGCTTAGCGGGAGGGCCCTACAATGAGCAGTTCTTC; CDR3: CASSLAGGPYNEQFF
D: NA; J: TRBJ1-1; size: few; V: TRBV7-3; DNA: TGTGCCAGCAGCCTGAGGGCGGGGACTGAAGCTTTCTTT; CDR3: CASSLRAGTEAFF
D: TRBD2; J: TRBJ2-2; size: NA; V: TRBV7-3; DNA: TGTGCCAGCAGCCCCCCGGGGGGAGGAACGACCGGGGAGCTGTTTTTT; CDR3: CASSPPGGGTTGELFF
D: NA; J: TRBJ2-7; size: NA; V: TRBV5-4; DNA: TGTGCCAGCAGCTTTAGCGGCTACGAGCAGTACTTC; CDR3: CASSFSGYEQYF
D: NA; J: TRBJ1-1; size: NA; V: TRBV7-3; DNA: TGTGCCAGCAACCTGCTTGGTACAGGGATGAACACTGAAGCTTTCTTT; CDR3: CASNLLGTGMNTEAFF
D: TRBD2; J: TRBJ2-2; size: NA; V: TRBV5-1; DNA: TGCGCCAGCAGCTTGAGCGGGGCCTCGGGCACCGGGGAGCTGTTTTTT; CDR3: CASSLSGASGTGELFF
D: TRBD2; J: TRBJ2-5; size: NA; V: TRBV6-6; DNA: TGTGCCAGCAGAGAGAGACTAGCGGGGGGCCCCCAGTACTTC; CDR3: CASRERLAGGPQYF
D: NA; J: TRBJ2-7; size: once; V: TRBV28; DNA: TGTGCCAGCAGCACCGATACTAGACTATACGAGCAGTACTTC; CDR3: CASSTDTRLYEQYF
D: TRBD1; J: TRBJ1-2; size: few; V: TRBV5-6; DNA: TGTGCCAGCAGCTTGGGGGGGTCAGGACAGGGTACCTATGGCTACACCTTC; CDR3: CASSLGGSGQGTYGYTF
D: TRBD1; J: TRBJ1-5; size: NA; V: TRBV5-5; DNA: TGTGCCAGCAGCGGACAGGGGGCGACGAGCAATCAGCCCCAGCATTTT; CDR3: CASSGQGATSNQPQHF
D: NA; J: TRBJ2-1; size: few; V: TRBV4-2; DNA: TGTGCCAGCAGCCGTGATGGGCGGGACTCCTACAATGAGCAGTTCTTC; CDR3: CASSRDGRDSYNEQFF
D: TRBD2; J: TRBJ2-7; size: NA; V: TRBV4-3; DNA: TGCGCCAGCAGCCAAGCTTACGGGGGGTACGAGCAGTACTTC; CDR3: CASSQAYGGYEQYF
D: NA; J: TRBJ1-6; size: NA; V: TRBV27; DNA: TGTGCCAGCAGCCCCCGTCTGAGCTCCTATAATTCACCCCTCCACTTT; CDR3: CASSPRLSSYNSPLHF
D: TRBD2; J: TRBJ2-7; size: NA; V: TRBV7-9; DNA: TGTTCCAGCAGCCAAAATAGCGGGGGGGCCGATGGTTACGAGCAGTACTTC; CDR3: CSSSQNSGGADGYEQYF
D: NA; J: TRBJ2-5; size: once; V: TRBV7-2; DNA: TGTGCCAGCAGCCGAAGGGGGAGGGGAGAGACCCAGTACTTC; CDR3: CASSRRGRGETQYF
D: TRBD2; J: TRBJ2-5; size: NA; V: TRBV27; DNA: TGTGCCAGCAGTTTAGTCACTAGCGGACGGGAGACCCAGTACTTC; CDR3: CASSLVTSGRETQYF
D: TRBD1; J: TRBJ2-5; size: NA; V: TRBV30; DNA: TGTGCCTGGGAAGGGGACAGGGGTTCTCAGACCCAGTACTTC; CDR3: CAWEGDRGSQTQYF
D: NA; J: TRBJ1-1; size: NA; V: TRBV4-1; DNA: TGCGCCAGCAGCCAAGTGAAGGGGAAGGGTGACACTGAAGCTTTCTTT; CDR3: CASSQVKGKGDTEAFF
D: TRBD1; J: TRBJ1-1; size: NA; V: TRBV4-3; DNA: TGCGCCAGCAGCCAAGATCCCCAGGGGGCCGAAACTGAAGCTTTCTTT; CDR3: CASSQDPQGAETEAFF
D: NA; J: TRBJ2-1; size: few; V: TRBV6-5; DNA: TGTGCCAGCAGTCCCGCGCCAGGGATTTTGAATGAGCAGTTCTTC; CDR3: CASSPAPGILNEQFF
D: TRBD1; J: TRBJ2-7; size: NA; V: TRBV10-2; DNA: TGCGCCAGCAGTGAGTCGTGGACAGGTGGTAAAAACGAGCAGTACTTC; CDR3: CASSESWTGGKNEQYF
D: TRBD2; J: TRBJ2-1; size: NA; V: TRBV4-1; DNA: TGCGCCAGCGGCCGACTAGCGGGAGTGGTTGAGCAGTTCTTC; CDR3: CASGRLAGVVEQFF